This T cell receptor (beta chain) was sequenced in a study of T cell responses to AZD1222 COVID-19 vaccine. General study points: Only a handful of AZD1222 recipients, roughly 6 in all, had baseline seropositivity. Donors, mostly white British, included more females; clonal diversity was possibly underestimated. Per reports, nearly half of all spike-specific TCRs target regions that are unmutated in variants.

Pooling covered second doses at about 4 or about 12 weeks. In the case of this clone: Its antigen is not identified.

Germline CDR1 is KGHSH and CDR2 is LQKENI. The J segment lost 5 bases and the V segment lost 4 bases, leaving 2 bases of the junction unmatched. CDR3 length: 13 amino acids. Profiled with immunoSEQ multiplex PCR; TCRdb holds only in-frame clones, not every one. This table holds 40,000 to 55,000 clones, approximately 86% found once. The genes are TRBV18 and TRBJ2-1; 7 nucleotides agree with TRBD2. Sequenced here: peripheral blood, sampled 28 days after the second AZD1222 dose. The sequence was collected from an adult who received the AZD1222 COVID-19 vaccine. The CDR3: CASSLAGDNEQFF. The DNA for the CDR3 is TGTGCCAGCTCACTAGCGGGCGACAATGAGCAGTTCTTC.